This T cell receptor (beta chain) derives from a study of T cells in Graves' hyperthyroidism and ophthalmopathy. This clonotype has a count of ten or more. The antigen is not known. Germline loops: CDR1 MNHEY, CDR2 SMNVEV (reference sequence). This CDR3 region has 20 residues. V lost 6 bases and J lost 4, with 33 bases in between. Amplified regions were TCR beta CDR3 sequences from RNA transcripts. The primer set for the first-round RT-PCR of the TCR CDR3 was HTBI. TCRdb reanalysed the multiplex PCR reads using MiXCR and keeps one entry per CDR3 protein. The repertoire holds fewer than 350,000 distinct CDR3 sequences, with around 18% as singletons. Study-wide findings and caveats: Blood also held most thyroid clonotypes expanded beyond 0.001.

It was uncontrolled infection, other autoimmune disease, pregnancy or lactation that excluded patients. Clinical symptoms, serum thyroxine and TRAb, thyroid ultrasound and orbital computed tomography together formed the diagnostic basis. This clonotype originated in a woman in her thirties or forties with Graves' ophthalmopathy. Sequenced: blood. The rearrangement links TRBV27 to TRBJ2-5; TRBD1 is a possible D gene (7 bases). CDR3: CASSPPTGRIGGNRVETQYF. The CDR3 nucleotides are TGTGCCAGCAGCCCTCCGACAGGGCGGATCGGAGGGAATCGGGTAGAGACCCAGTACTTC.